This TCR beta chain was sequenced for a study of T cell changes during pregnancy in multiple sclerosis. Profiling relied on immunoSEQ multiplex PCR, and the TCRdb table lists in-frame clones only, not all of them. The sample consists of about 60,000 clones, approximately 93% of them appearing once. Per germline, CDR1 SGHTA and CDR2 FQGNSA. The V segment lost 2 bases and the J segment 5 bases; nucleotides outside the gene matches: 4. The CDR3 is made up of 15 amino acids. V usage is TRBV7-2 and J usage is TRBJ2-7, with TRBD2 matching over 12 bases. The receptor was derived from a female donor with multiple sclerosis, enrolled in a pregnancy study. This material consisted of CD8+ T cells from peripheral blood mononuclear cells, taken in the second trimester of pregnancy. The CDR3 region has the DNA TGTGCCAGCAGCTTACTACTAGCGGGAGGAAACGAGCAGTACTTC. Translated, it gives CASSLLLAGGNEQYF.